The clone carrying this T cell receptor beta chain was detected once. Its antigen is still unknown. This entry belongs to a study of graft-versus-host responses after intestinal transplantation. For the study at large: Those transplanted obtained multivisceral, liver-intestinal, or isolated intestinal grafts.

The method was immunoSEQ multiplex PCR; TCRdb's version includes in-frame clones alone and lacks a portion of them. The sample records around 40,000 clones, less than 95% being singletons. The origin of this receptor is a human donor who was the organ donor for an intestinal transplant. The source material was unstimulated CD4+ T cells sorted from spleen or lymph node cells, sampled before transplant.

The CDR3 DNA sequence: TGTGCCAGCTCATCGTCGACAACTTCCTACGAGCAGTACTTC. It yields the protein CASSSSTTSYEQYF. V and J are TRBV18 and TRBJ2-7; D is uncertain. Trimming pared 5 bases from V and 1 base from J, leaving 12 bases between. CDR1 is KGHSH and CDR2 is LQKENI in the germline V gene. The CDR3 extends over 14 amino acids.